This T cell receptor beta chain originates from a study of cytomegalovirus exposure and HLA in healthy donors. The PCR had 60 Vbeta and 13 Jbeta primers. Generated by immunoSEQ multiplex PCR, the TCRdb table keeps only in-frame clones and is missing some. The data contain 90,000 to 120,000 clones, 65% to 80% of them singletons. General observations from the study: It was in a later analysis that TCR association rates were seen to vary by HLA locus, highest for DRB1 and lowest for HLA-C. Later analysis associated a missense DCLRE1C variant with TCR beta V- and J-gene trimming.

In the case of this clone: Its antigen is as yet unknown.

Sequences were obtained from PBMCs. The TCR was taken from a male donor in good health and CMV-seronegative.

In DNA, the CDR3 is TGTGCCAGCAGCGTAACAGGGAACACTGAAGCTTTCTTT. Amino acid sequence: CASSVTGNTEAFF. V and J are TRBV7-7 and TRBJ1-1; D perhaps matches TRBD1 (5 bases). V lost 5 bases to trimming and J lost 1 base, with 8 bases between them. The CDR3 is made up of 13 amino acids. Germline loops: CDR1 SSHAT, CDR2 FNYEAQ (reference sequence).